The TCR beta chain described here comes from a study of CXCR3-negative and CXCR3-positive naive CD8 T cells. Per germline, CDR1 DFQATT and CDR2 SNEGSKA (reference sequence). The CDR3 runs 12 residues. Preparation of TRB cDNA libraries relied on 5' RACE carrying UMI labels. TCRdb reprocessed the 5' RACE reads and stores each CDR3 protein as one record, lacking DNA. The sample features roughly 25,000 distinct CDR3 sequences, with less than 4.5% in its top ten. Naive CD8+ T cells were CD45RO-CCR7+CD27+CD95-. Points on this clonotype: Its antigen remains unidentified.

Study conclusions and caveats: CXCR3-positive naive cells had more hydrophobic TRB CDR3s than CXCR3-negative naive cells.

Sequencing was performed on naive CXCR3- CD8+ T cells from blood. Indicated subset: CD45RO-CCR7+CD27+CD95- naive CD8+ T cells lacking CXCR3 (TNR3-). V is TRBV20-1 and J is TRBJ2-1. The sequence was collected from a human donor in good health. Some clones in this sample may be carry-over from other donors' samples. This CDR3 is CSARDSVNEQFF.